A single TCR beta chain is shown here with its context. Its antigen is unidentified. This sample stems from a study of persistence of HIV-infected CD4 T cells. About the research overall: Multiple blood draws of up to about 180 mL, except two donors with single leukapheresis.

Points from the study as a whole: Compared with CD3/CD28-stimulated cells, CMV- and Gag-responding cells showed lower TCRbeta richness.

The V end lost 4 bases, the J end lost 3 bases, and 10 bases lay between the germline ends. The germline V gene encodes CDR1 SGHNT and CDR2 YYREEE (reference sequence). This CDR3 comprises 14 residues. This was the immunoSEQ version 4 assay in survey mode. Using immunoSEQ multiplex PCR, the repertoire was profiled, and TCRdb retains in-frame clones only, with some absent. Here the sample spans some 28,000 clones, roughly four fifths being singletons. The stimulus was lysate of CMV-infected fibroblasts, 9 to 10 ug/mL. Sorted nonresponding memory CD4+ T cells were CD40L-negative, CD69-negative, CD45RO-high. Adults with HIV-1 started suppressive ART while chronically infected. For at least 4 years, plasma HIV-1 RNA was undetectable (<50 copies/mL).

The chain joins TRBV5-4 to TRBJ2-2; D remains ambiguous. The sequencing here drew on CD4+ T cells sorted from PBMCs after approximately 19-hour stimulation, taken from a patient who received antiretroviral therapy. This sequence originates from an adult man with HIV who was CMV-seropositive. CDR3: CASSLIGDTGELFF. DNA for the CDR3: TGTGCCAGCAGCCTAATAGGAGACACCGGGGAGCTGTTTTTT.